One and the same sample provided the 25 T cell receptor beta chains below, sequenced in a study of blood T cells in healthy people across ages. Next came a second PCR, run for 7 to 11 cycles, which used a sample-barcoded 5' primer along with a J-beta primer mix. TCRdb redid the calling of the 5' RACE reads with MiXCR, one entry per CDR3 protein. Here the sample spans 1,500,000 or so distinct CDR3 sequences, around 59% being singletons. Sequenced material: blood. The receptors originated from a man aged 18 to 35 in good health.

The gene calls are TRBV6-6 and TRBJ2-5; perhaps TRBD2 as D (5 bases). CDR1 and CDR2 from the germline V gene are MNHNY and SVGAGI (reference sequence). The CDR3 runs 13 residues. V was cut by 7 bases and J by 5 bases, with 14 bases left in between. DNA for the CDR3: TGTGCCAGCACCGTCGGTCCGGGGGAGACCCAGTACTTC. Its protein product is CASTVGPGETQYF.

The chain has TRBV12-3 or TRBV12-4 and TRBJ2-5, with 11 nucleotides matching TRBD2. This CDR3 spans 16 amino acids. Unmatched junction bases numbered 5, after V lost 5 bases and J lost 0 bases. The CDR3 sequence: CASSASSGGYQETQYF. The DNA of the CDR3 is TGTGCCAGCAGTGCATCTAGCGGGGGGTACCAAGAGACCCAGTACTTC.

The chain links TRBV28 to TRBJ2-3; 9 positions agree with TRBD2. Germline V gene sequence: CDR1 MDHEN, CDR2 SYDVKM. The CDR3 spans 21 residues. The J segment lost 5 bases and the V segment lost 2 bases, leaving 23 bases of the junction unmatched. The CDR3 here is CASSLRFETPASGEFGDTQYF. The DNA for the CDR3 is TGTGCCAGCAGTTTAAGGTTTGAGACTCCGGCTAGCGGGGAGTTTGGAGATACGCAGTATTTT.

The V call is TRBV29-1, the J call TRBJ2-5; 8 nucleotides align to TRBD2. The V gene end was trimmed by 3 bases and the J gene end by 3 bases; junction bases not matched to a gene: 3. CDR3 length: 13 residues. CDR1 and CDR2 from the germline V gene are SQVTM and ANQGSEA. The DNA for the CDR3 is TGCAGCGTTGAGGACGGGAGGGAAGAGACCCAGTACTTC. The encoded protein is CSVEDGREETQYF.

V usage is TRBV7-9 and J usage is TRBJ2-5; D not certain. The germline V gene has CDR1 SEHNR and CDR2 FQNEAQ (reference sequence). The germline V and J ends were trimmed by 5 bases and 5 bases, with 18 bases remaining between them. The CDR3 sequence is 15 residues long. The CDR3 DNA follows: TGTGCCAGCAGCCCAATACGGACGGTCCGGGAGACCCAGTACTTC. Translation gives CASSPIRTVRETQYF.

The chain recombines TRBV29-1 with TRBJ1-4; D ambiguous. Germline CDR1 and CDR2: SQVTM and ANQGSEA. Trimming took 6 bases from V and 0 from J, leaving 8 bases between them. CDR3 length: 13 residues. CDR3 nucleotide sequence: TGCAGCGTGTTGAGTTCAACTAATGAAAAACTGTTTTTT. The encoded protein is CSVLSSTNEKLFF. Filled out from reference TRBV29-1 and TRBJ1-4, the complete variable domain reads SAVISQKPSRDICQRGTSLTIQCQVDSQVTMMFWYRQQPGQSLTLIATANQGSEATYESGFVIDKFPISRPNLTFSTLTVSNMSPEDSSIYLCSVLSSTNEKLFFGSGTQLSVL.

The gene calls are TRBV6-5 and TRBJ1-1; D perhaps matches TRBD1 (5 bases). The V end was cut by 0 bases, the J end by 6 bases, with 8 bases between. CDR3 size: 13 residues. Germline CDR1 reads MNHEY; CDR2 reads SVGAGI. CDR3: CASSYSEGSEAFF. The CDR3 DNA sequence: TGTGCCAGCAGTTACTCAGAGGGGTCTGAAGCTTTCTTT.

This clonotype was seen a handful of times. The chain couples TRBV7-9 to TRBJ2-7, with D uncertain. Trimming took 4 bases from V and 2 from J, leaving 24 bases between them. Germline V lookup: CDR1 SEHNR, CDR2 FQNEAQ (reference sequence). This CDR3 region has 18 residues. CDR3 in amino acids: CASSSLPLRSEEAYEQYF. CDR3 bases: TGTGCCAGCAGCTCCTTACCCCTCAGGTCCGAGGAAGCCTACGAGCAGTACTTC. Using reference TRBV7-9 and TRBJ2-7 for the parts outside the CDR3, the full variable domain is DTGVSQNPRHKITKRGQNVTFRCDPISEHNRLYWYRQTLGQGPEFLTYFQNEAQLEKSRLLSDRFSAERPKGSFSTLEIQRTEQGDSAMYLCASSSLPLRSEEAYEQYFGPGTRLTVT.

The V and J genes are TRBV9 and TRBJ1-2, with D perhaps TRBD1 (5 bases). V was pared by 2 bases and J by 5 bases, with 13 bases between. This CDR3 has 14 residues. Looked up from germline, CDR1 is SGDLS and CDR2 is YYNGEE. The CDR3 bases are TGTGCCAGCAGCGTTGGGGGATCATGGTATGGCTACACCTTC. Translating it yields CASSVGGSWYGYTF.

V and J are TRBV27 and TRBJ2-3; TRBD2 matches at 7 bases. This CDR3 is built from 14 residues. J was trimmed by 5 bases and V by 7 bases; bases with no gene match: 9. The V gene's germline CDR1 is MNHEY and CDR2 SMNVEV (reference sequence). CDR3 nucleotide sequence: TGTGCCAGCAACAACGGGAGGCGTGGAGATACGCAGTATTTT. Translation: CASNNGRRGDTQYF.

The chain recombines TRBV13 with TRBJ2-2; 12 nucleotides align to TRBD1. CDR3 length: 16 residues. V shed 5 bases, J shed 7 bases, and the junction held 8 bases outside the gene matches. Germline CDR1 reads PRHDT; CDR2 reads FYEKMQ (reference sequence). The CDR3: CASSTRDRGQVGELFF. The CDR3 DNA reads TGTGCCAGCAGCACCCGGGACAGGGGGCAGGTCGGGGAGCTGTTTTTT. Variable domain in full (rest from reference TRBV13 and TRBJ2-2): AAGVIQSPRHLIKEKRETATLKCYPIPRHDTVYWYQQGPGQDPQFLISFYEKMQSDKGSIPDRFSAQQFSDYHSELNMSSLELGDSALYFCASSTRDRGQVGELFFGEGSRLTVL.

The V call is TRBV5-5, the J call TRBJ2-3, with D tentatively TRBD1 (6 bases). V lost 1 base and J 4 bases, leaving 16 bases between the germline ends. CDR1 and CDR2 (germline): SGHKS, YYEKEE (reference sequence). The CDR3 totals 16 residues. The CDR3 DNA sequence: TGTGCCAGCAGCTTGACGAGTGGGGGCGGCGCAGATACGCAGTATTTT. It encodes CASSLTSGGGADTQYF.

J is TRBJ2-7 and V is TRBV6-5; D is possibly TRBD1 or TRBD2 (6 bases each). V was clipped by 2 bases and J by 5 bases, with 10 bases between them. The CDR3 sequence is 13 residues long. Germline CDR1 is MNHEY and CDR2 is SVGAGI. The CDR3 DNA reads as TGTGCCAGCAGTTACGAGGGGGGCCACGAGCAGTACTTC. Residues: CASSYEGGHEQYF.

This clonotype was counted between two and nine times. V and J are TRBV25-1 and TRBJ1-2; D not certain. Germline CDR1 is MGHDK and CDR2 is SYGVNS. With 1 base removed from V and 7 bases from J, the gap between germline ends came to 7 bases. This CDR3 has 12 residues. The CDR3 sequence is CASSEWGVGYTF. CDR3 nucleotide sequence: TGTGCCAGCAGTGAATGGGGAGTTGGCTACACCTTC.

The chain employs TRBV6-5 and TRBJ2-1; maybe TRBD2 (7 bases). The CDR3 is 18 amino acids. V shed 2 bases and J shed 6 bases, with 23 bases lying between them. Germline V gene lookup returns CDR1 MNHEY and CDR2 SVGAGI. The CDR3 sequence: CASSYPPRGGTSLNEQFF. The CDR3 nucleotides read TGTGCCAGCAGTTACCCTCCTAGGGGGGGGACCTCTCTCAATGAGCAGTTCTTC.

The V call is TRBV14, the J call TRBJ2-3; 10 bases fit TRBD2. CDR1 and CDR2 from the germline V gene are SGHDN and FVKESK. This CDR3 is built from 16 residues. Trimming at V came to 2 bases and at J to 5 bases, leaving 7 bases not matched to a gene. CDR3 sequence (DNA): TGTGCCAGCAGCCAACTAGCGGGGGAAAGAGGAGATACGCAGTATTTT. Encoded protein: CASSQLAGERGDTQYF. Full variable domain (remainder filled in from reference TRBV14 and TRBJ2-3): EAGVTQFPSHSVIEKGQTVTLRCDPISGHDNLYWYRRVMGKEIKFLLHFVKESKQDESGMPNNRFLAERTGGTYSTLKVQPAELEDSGVYFCASSQLAGERGDTQYFGPGTRLTVL.

This clonotype was observed a single time. V and J are TRBV4-1 and TRBJ1-2, with 9 bases identical to TRBD1. Looked up from germline, CDR1 is MGHRA and CDR2 is YSYEKL. The V and J ends lost 2 bases and 6 bases, in that order; junction bases with no gene match: 4. The CDR3 runs to 14 residues. CDR3 loop: CASSQLGTGNGYTF. The CDR3 region has the DNA TGCGCCAGCAGCCAACTTGGGACAGGGAATGGCTACACCTTC.

This clonotype turned up a few times. The V and J genes are TRBV29-1 and TRBJ2-3, with D tentatively TRBD1 (7 bases). The CDR3 spans 15 residues. The germline V and J ends were trimmed by 1 base and 6 bases, with 17 bases remaining between them. From germline, CDR1 is SQVTM and CDR2 ANQGSEA. The CDR3 sequence is CSVEALTGRLDTQYF. DNA for the CDR3: TGCAGCGTTGAAGCCCTGACAGGGAGGTTGGATACGCAGTATTTT.

The V call is TRBV27, the J call TRBJ2-1; TRBD2 aligns across 8 bases. The CDR3 consists of 16 residues. Trimming took 5 bases from V and 8 from J; bases not matched to a gene: 14. Germline assignment: CDR1 MNHEY and CDR2 SMNVEV (reference sequence). CDR3 sequence reads: CASSPGGGLWFDEQFF. For the CDR3, the DNA is TGTGCCAGCAGTCCCGGGGGGGGGTTGTGGTTCGATGAGCAGTTCTTC.

The rearrangement joins TRBV7-9 to TRBJ2-3; 9 bases align to TRBD2. The CDR3 runs to 17 residues. The ends lost 6 bases at V and 5 bases at J; junction bases unmatched: 15. Germline V gene data show CDR1 as SEHNR and CDR2 as FQNEAQ (reference sequence). Written as DNA, the CDR3 is TGTGCCAGCAGAAATCGGCGGGAGGGCCCTGTTGAAGATACGCAGTATTTT. Its translation: CASRNRREGPVEDTQYF.

The chain combines TRBV6-1 with TRBJ1-2, with 7 bases lining up with TRBD1. The length of the CDR3 is 16 residues. The V gene end was trimmed by 6 bases and the J gene end by 3 bases; junction bases not matched to a gene: 13. Per the germline V gene, CDR1 is MNHNS and CDR2 is SASEGT. In DNA, the CDR3 is TGTGCCAGCAGCCGGGACAGAGCGATCACTCACTATGGCTACACCTTC. Amino acids: CASSRDRAITHYGYTF.

This clonotype was recorded a few times. This chain links TRBV6-1 with TRBJ2-7; TRBD2 might be the D (7 bases). The V and J ends lost 7 bases and 5 bases respectively, with 18 bases between them. The CDR3 has 14 amino acids. Germline-derived CDR1 and CDR2 are MNHNS and SASEGT. The CDR3: CASITRGALNEQYF. For the CDR3, the DNA is TGTGCCAGCATAACCCGGGGGGCGCTTAACGAGCAGTACTTC.

DNA for the CDR3: TGCGCCAGCAGCCCAGGACTAGCGGGGGCTCAAGAGACCCAGTACTTC. Translation gives CASSPGLAGAQETQYF. The chain couples TRBV5-1 to TRBJ2-5; TRBD2 agrees at 13 bases. Germline-derived CDR1 and CDR2 are SGHRS and YFSETQ. Losses at the gene ends were 4 bases for V and 2 bases for J; bases not matched to a gene: 5. The CDR3 spans 16 residues.

This chain joins TRBV5-1 and TRBJ1-1; 8 positions agree with TRBD1. Trimming removed 3 bases from V and 3 bases from J; junction bases left unmatched: 16. Germline CDR1 is SGHRS and CDR2 is YFSETQ. The CDR3 runs to 18 residues. In nucleotides, the CDR3 is TGCGCCAGCAGCTCTCGGCAGAGGCAGGGGGCTTCCCACACTGAAGCTTTCTTT. It translates to CASSSRQRQGASHTEAFF.

The chain carries TRBV4-2 and TRBJ2-5; tentatively, D is TRBD1 (5 bases). The DNA matches TRBJ2-7 better at its end, which makes the J call doubtful. CDR3 length: 16 residues. Per the germline V gene, CDR1 is LGHNA and CDR2 is YNFKEQ. The CDR3 DNA reads as TGTGCCAGCAGCCAAGGTGCAGGGCCCTACTCGTACGAGCAGTACTTC. Protein product: CASSQGAGPYSYEQYF.